The clone carrying this T cell receptor (beta chain) was counted a few times. The CDR3 covers 12 residues. J was trimmed by 6 bases and V by 10 bases; bases with no gene match: 3. Germline V lookup: CDR1 MNHEY, CDR2 SMNVEV (reference sequence). The data are from a study of blood T cell repertoires in COVID-19. Study summary: In each case, the material was cDNA or gDNA derived from T cells, B-cell-depleted T cells, or PBMCs.

Clones were sequenced by immunoSEQ multiplex PCR, and TCRdb holds only the in-frame ones, with some missing. The profile shows about 310,000 clones, approximately 91% of them singletons. This sequence originates from a woman in her forties who had recovered from COVID-19. The V call is TRBV27, the J call TRBJ1-6, with TRBD1 matching over 7 bases. What was sequenced was PBMCs or T cells enriched from blood (not recorded which). The CDR3 sequence is CATRDSNSPLHF. The CDR3 DNA reads TGTGCCACCCGGGACAGTAATTCACCCCTCCACTTT.